This TCR beta chain was sequenced for a study of T cells in Graves' hyperthyroidism and ophthalmopathy. Points from the study as a whole: Separating ophthalmopathy from stable hyperthyroidism was achieved by a 13 V-J model. Also found in blood were most expanded thyroid clonotypes above 0.001.

Each ophthalmopathy patient scored at least 3 on the Clinical Activity Score and at least 4 on NOSPECS grade, with duration under 3 months. Clinical symptoms, serum thyroxine and TRAb, thyroid ultrasound and orbital computed tomography together formed the diagnostic basis. This clonotype was observed at least ten times. Its matching antigen is unknown. Germline V gene lookup returns CDR1 SGHRS and CDR2 YFSETQ. V lost 2 bases and J lost 4, with 12 bases in between. The CDR3 runs 14 residues. The CDR3 regions of TCR beta were amplified from RNA transcripts. TCR CDR3 regions were first amplified by RT-PCR with HTBI primers. MiXCR, applied by TCRdb to the multiplex PCR reads, yields one record per CDR3 protein. Of under 350,000 distinct CDR3 sequences listed, 17% were seen once; the top ten hold around 61%.

The chain is built from TRBV5-1 and TRBJ1-1; possible D gene TRBD1, 5 bases. The clonotype comes from a woman aged 60-70 years with Graves' ophthalmopathy. The sequenced material came from blood. The DNA for the CDR3 is TGCGCCAGCAGCTTTGCAGGGCTGGGCACTGAAGCTTTCTTT. It encodes CASSFAGLGTEAFF.